The entry that follows covers one TCR beta chain sequence. Its antigen is undetermined. Germline lookup yields CDR1 MNHNS and CDR2 SASEGT. The CDR3 spans 15 residues. Trimming took 8 bases from V and 0 from J; bases not matched to a gene: 5. This record belongs to a study of T cell repertoires in cytomegalovirus infection. About the research overall: Carrying CMV and the relevant HLA type showed in public TCR beta signatures. Study-wide results and limits: Dominating the ex vivo response were TCR beta clonotypes that were CMV-specific and HLA-C-restricted. Carriage of CMV together with the relevant HLA was identifiable through cumulative public TCR beta family frequency.

One entry per CDR3 protein results from TCRdb running MiXCR on the reads. The table shows about 740,000 distinct CDR3 sequences, with 35% occurring only once. This TCR was sampled from a human donor in good health (CMV status not recorded). Some clones in this sample may be carry-over from other donors' samples. The rearrangement uses TRBV6-1 and TRBJ2-3; the match to TRBD2 covers 10 bases. The material sequenced was PBMCs. CDR3: CASLRTSGSTDTQYF. CDR3 sequence (DNA): TGTGCCAGCCTCCGGACTAGCGGAAGCACAGATACGCAGTATTTT.